These T cell receptor beta chains were read from a single sample in a study of blood T cell repertoires in COVID-19. Data came from immunoSEQ multiplex PCR; TCRdb stores just in-frame clones and leaves some out. In the table there are hundreds of thousands of clones, roughly 88% of which are singletons. Sequenced input: PBMCs or T cells enriched from blood (not recorded which). These receptors came from a woman between 40 and 55 years old with acute COVID-19. Each CDR3 is given with its conserved first and last residue. A D gene is named only where the DNA matches it firmly. Size is stated for part of the rows, as once, few or many counts, or as a class when the clone is expanded.

D gene,J gene,clone size,V gene,CDR3 DNA,CDR3 protein
TRBD1,TRBJ1-2,few,TRBV19,TGTGCCAGTAATCCCCTGGACAGGGCAGGGTACTATGGCTACACCTTC,CASNPLDRAGYYGYTF
.,TRBJ1-2,.,TRBV30,TGTGCCTGGAGTGTCGGGACATCGGGCTATGGCTACACCTTC,CAWSVGTSGYGYTF
.,TRBJ2-3,.,TRBV5-1,TGCGCCAGCAGCTTGGAATCGCGGAGCACAGATACGCAGTATTTT,CASSLESRSTDTQYF
.,TRBJ1-1,.,TRBV19,TGTGCCAGTAACACAGGGCCGAACACTGAAGCTTTCTTT,CASNTGPNTEAFF
.,TRBJ1-4,.,TRBV9,TGTGCCAGCAGCTCCACTACTTATGAAAAACTGTTTTTT,CASSSTTYEKLFF
.,TRBJ1-2,.,TRBV6-5,TGTGCCAGCAGTTACTACCGGGATAACTATGGCTACACCTTC,CASSYYRDNYGYTF
.,TRBJ1-4,.,TRBV25-1,TGTGCCAGCAGTGAATACCCCAACACAACTAATGAAAAACTGTTTTTT,CASSEYPNTTNEKLFF
TRBD2,TRBJ2-1,.,TRBV3-1/TRBV3-2,TGTGCCAGCAGCCTAAGACTAGCGGGGGGGTACAATGAGCAGTTCTTC,CASSLRLAGGYNEQFF
TRBD2,TRBJ2-5,once,TRBV13,TGTGCCAGCAGCTTATGGGGAGGGGAGGAGACCCAGTACTTC,CASSLWGGEETQYF
.,TRBJ1-6,.,TRBV6-5,TGTGCCAGCAGTTACCAACGGGGACCCCTCCACTTT,CASSYQRGPLHF
.,TRBJ1-3,.,TRBV6-5,TGTGCCAGCGTGGGGGCGATGTCTGGAAACACCATATATTTT,CASVGAMSGNTIYF
.,TRBJ2-2,.,TRBV30,TGTGCCTGGAGCCGAGGGTTGGGTACCGGGGAGCTGTTTTTT,CAWSRGLGTGELFF
TRBD1,TRBJ2-7,.,TRBV18,TGTGCCAGCTCACCCTTAAGGGGGCCATCCTACGAGCAGTACTTC,CASSPLRGPSYEQYF
.,TRBJ1-6,.,TRBV19,TGTGCCAGTAGTACGAAGACAGTGAATTCACCCCTCCACTTT,CASSTKTVNSPLHF
.,TRBJ2-2,few,TRBV5-6,TGTGCCAGCAGCTTGTTCAGTTCTTACGGGGAGCTGTTTTTT,CASSLFSSYGELFF
TRBD1,TRBJ1-5,.,TRBV5-3,TGTGCCAGAAGCTTGGTCTTTTCGGACAGGGGGCTTCGTAGCAATCAGCCCCAGCATTTT,CARSLVFSDRGLRSNQPQHF
.,TRBJ1-2,.,TRBV3-1/TRBV3-2,TGTGCCAGCAGCCTCCTTTCCTCGGGAGGCTACACCTTC,CASSLLSSGGYTF
TRBD1,TRBJ1-1,.,TRBV27,TGTGCCAGCAGTCCGTTACAGGGGGGCACTGAAGCTTTCTTT,CASSPLQGGTEAFF
.,TRBJ2-5,.,TRBV5-6,TGTGCCAGCAGCTTGACGTTAGGGGCGGGAATCGGGAAGACCCAGTACTTC,CASSLTLGAGIGKTQYF
TRBD1,TRBJ2-4,.,TRBV10-2,TGCGCCAGCAGTGAGCCCCGACACACGACAGGGGGCCTGAACATTCAGTACTTC,CASSEPRHTTGGLNIQYF
.,TRBJ2-1,.,TRBV4-1,TGCGCCAGCAGCCAATATGATGAGCAGTTCTTC,CASSQYDEQFF
.,TRBJ1-3,.,TRBV3-1/TRBV3-2,TGTGCCAGCAGCCGGCGAGGCGGTGGAAACACCATATATTTT,CASSRRGGGNTIYF
.,TRBJ2-3,.,TRBV5-1,TGCGCCAGCAGCCTGACAGCCCACCCCGGAGATACGCAGTATTTT,CASSLTAHPGDTQYF
TRBD1,TRBJ1-3,.,TRBV11-2,TGTGCCAGCAGCTTAGCTGGGGACAGCTCTGGAAACACCATATATTTT,CASSLAGDSSGNTIYF
.,TRBJ1-2,.,TRBV28,TGTGCCAGCAGTCTTCGATCGACAGGAAACTATGGCTACACCTTC,CASSLRSTGNYGYTF
.,TRBJ2-7,many,TRBV6-1,TGTGCCAGCACCGGGGGGACATCCTACGAGCAGTACTTC,CASTGGTSYEQYF
.,TRBJ2-5,.,TRBV27,TGTGCCAGCAGTTTCGGCAGGGCCTCAGAGACCCAGTACTTC,CASSFGRASETQYF
.,TRBJ1-1,.,TRBV27,TGTGCCAGCAGATCACACATGAACACTGAAGCTTTCTTT,CASRSHMNTEAFF
TRBD1,TRBJ1-1,.,TRBV30,TGTGCCTGGGGACAGGGGAACACTGAAGCTTTCTTT,CAWGQGNTEAFF
.,TRBJ1-3,.,TRBV5-5,TGTGCCAGCAGCTTGGAGGGGCACACCATATATTTT,CASSLEGHTIYF
TRBD2,TRBJ2-3,.,TRBV5-1,TGCGCCAGCAGCTTGGAGTCGGCGGGGGGCCCAGATACGCAGTATTTT,CASSLESAGGPDTQYF
TRBD1,TRBJ1-2,.,TRBV5-1,TGCGCCAGCAGCTTCACAGACAGGGAATTGCGCTACACCTTC,CASSFTDRELRYTF
TRBD1,TRBJ1-6,.,TRBV6-5,TGTGCCAGCAGAAGTGGACAGGGCTATAATTCACCCCTCCACTTT,CASRSGQGYNSPLHF
TRBD1,TRBJ1-6,.,TRBV5-5,TGTGCCAGCAGCGGACAGGGAGATATGTCACCCCTCCACTTT,CASSGQGDMSPLHF
TRBD1,TRBJ1-6,few,TRBV4-1,TGCGCCAGCAGCCAAACCGGACAGGGGGGATCACCCCTCCACTTT,CASSQTGQGGSPLHF
.,TRBJ2-5,.,TRBV9,TGTGCCAGCAGCGCTGGAGGGCGGGGCCAAGAGACCCAGTACTTC,CASSAGGRGQETQYF
.,TRBJ1-6,.,TRBV19,TGTGCCAGTAGTGGAGACATTAACAGGGATAATTCACCCCTCCACTTT,CASSGDINRDNSPLHF
TRBD2,TRBJ2-3,.,TRBV18,TGTGCCAGCCGGCCGGGACTAGCGGGGGGGCAAGATACGCAGTATTTT,CASRPGLAGGQDTQYF
.,TRBJ2-4,.,TRBV11-2,TGTGCCAGCAGCTTAGATGGGGGACTGAGTGGCATTCAGTACTTC,CASSLDGGLSGIQYF
TRBD2,TRBJ2-2,.,TRBV24-1,TGTGCCACCAGTGATTTTAGCGGGACACCCACCGGGGAGCTGTTTTTT,CATSDFSGTPTGELFF
.,TRBJ2-3,.,TRBV27,TGTGCCAGCAGTTTTCTCGCGGGGGCTAGCACAGATACGCAGTATTTT,CASSFLAGASTDTQYF
.,TRBJ1-1,.,TRBV11-2,TGTGCCAGCAGCTTAGGGACAGAGAACACTGAAGCTTTCTTT,CASSLGTENTEAFF
.,TRBJ1-6,once,TRBV2,TGTGCCAGCGATCAGGGGAGGGGATATAATTCACCCCTCCACTTT,CASDQGRGYNSPLHF
TRBD1,TRBJ1-3,.,TRBV7-2,TGTGCCAGCACCCAACCGGGACAGCGCTCCCGAAACACCATATATTTT,CASTQPGQRSRNTIYF
.,TRBJ1-2,.,TRBV11-2,TGTGCCAGCAGCTTAAGCGGGAGGTCGGGAAACTATGGCTACACCTTC,CASSLSGRSGNYGYTF
TRBD2,TRBJ2-7,.,TRBV7-9,TGTGCCAGCAGCTCGGGGACTAGCGGGGTATTATACTTC,CASSSGTSGVLYF
.,TRBJ1-2,.,TRBV3-1/TRBV3-2,TGTGCCAGCAGCCAAGTCCGGGGTATGGGCTACACCTTC,CASSQVRGMGYTF
TRBD2,TRBJ2-5,.,TRBV5-1,TGCGCCAGCAGCCCCCTAGCGGGGGGTGGAGAGACCCAGTACTTC,CASSPLAGGGETQYF
TRBD2,TRBJ2-5,.,TRBV9,TGTGCCAGCACCCCCGGCAGCGGGGGGGGAGAGACCCAGTACTTC,CASTPGSGGGETQYF